This entry features one TCR beta chain sequence. This sample is drawn from a study of control samples from healthy donors and cancer patients. Repertoires were generated with immunoSEQ multiplex PCR, while TCRdb's copy carries only in-frame clones and drops some. The repertoire holds 55,000 to 85,000 clones, with nearly 90% as singletons. V shed 4 bases and J shed 2 bases, with 11 bases lying between them. CDR1 and CDR2 from the germline V gene are SQVTM and ANQGSEA. CDR3 length: 13 amino acids. The sequencing input was PBMCs. The receptor's source is a man between 60 and 75 years old with lung cancer. The chain recombines TRBV29-1 with TRBJ1-1, with a possible D match to TRBD1 (5 bases). The CDR3 region has the DNA TGCAGCGTTGTGTCGGGGGGTAACACTGAAGCTTTCTTT. Residues: CSVVSGGNTEAFF.